Presented here are 14 T cell receptor beta chains from one specimen sequenced in a study of regulatory T cells in long-lasting Graves disease. The authors built TCR beta libraries using iRepertoire HTBI primers and Arm-PCR of CDR3 regions. MiXCR was run by TCRdb on the multiplex PCR reads, yielding one entry per CDR3 protein. The sample shows some 600,000 distinct CDR3 sequences, about 15% of them seen only once. As for time point: newly diagnosed GD, antithyroid drugs for less than 3 months. PBMC RNA was the source of the TCR library. This sample also appeared in a second study, on T cells in Graves' hyperthyroidism and ophthalmopathy.

Sequenced material: peripheral blood mononuclear cells (PBMCs), taken at new diagnosis, from a patient treated with antithyroid drugs. These receptor sequences come from a man aged 18 to 30 with Graves disease.

The rearrangement links TRBV5-1 to TRBJ2-7; 7 nucleotides align to TRBD2. Losses at the gene ends were 4 bases for V and 4 bases for J; bases not matched to a gene: 11. The germline V gene has CDR1 SGHRS and CDR2 YFSETQ. The CDR3 extends over 15 amino acids. The DNA of the CDR3 is TGCGCCAGCAGCCCCGGGCTAGCGGACCTGTACGAGCAGTACTTC. It specifies CASSPGLADLYEQYF.

CDR3 in amino acids: CASSYRGTWDEQFF. CDR3 in DNA: TGTGCCAGCAGCTACAGAGGCACTTGGGATGAGCAGTTCTTC. The V gene is TRBV7-3, the J gene TRBJ2-1; D remains unclear. CDR1 and CDR2 from the germline V gene are SGHTA and FQGTGA. This CDR3 spans 14 amino acids. The V and J ends lost 4 bases and 8 bases respectively, with 15 bases between them.

This clonotype was recorded a few times. The chain has TRBV29-1 and TRBJ1-1; D remains unclear. Germline CDR1 and CDR2: SQVTM and ANQGSEA. Trimming stripped 7 bases from V and 0 bases from J, with 12 bases between. The CDR3 length is 13 residues. Written as DNA, the CDR3 is TGCAGCGCTGCGACCGGGATGAACACTGAAGCTTTCTTT. It yields the protein CSAATGMNTEAFF.

This clonotype was detected many times. The J gene is TRBJ2-3, the V gene TRBV11-2; the match to TRBD1 covers 7 bases. CDR1 and CDR2 from the germline V gene are SGHAT and FQNNGV. The CDR3 loop spans 19 amino acids. Trimming at V came to 4 bases and at J to 0 bases, leaving 16 bases not matched to a gene. The CDR3 coding sequence is TGTGCCAGCAGCTCGGAGAGGGGGCAGGGTAGTTTAAGCACAGATACGCAGTATTTT. This encodes CASSSERGQGSLSTDTQYF.

This clonotype was seen a handful of times. This rearrangement joins TRBV24-1 to TRBJ2-1, with 9 bases identical to TRBD2. Germline loops: CDR1 KGHDR, CDR2 SFDVKD. The CDR3 covers 15 residues. The junction had 4 bases not matched to a gene; V was cut back by 3 bases and J by 5 bases. In DNA, the CDR3 is TGTGCCACCAGTGATCGACTAGCGGCCGACAATGAGCAGTTCTTC. Its protein is CATSDRLAADNEQFF.

This clonotype was picked up a small number of times. J is TRBJ2-7 and V is TRBV6-1, with D maybe TRBD2 (6 bases). CDR1 is MNHNS, CDR2 SASEGT, per germline. V gave up 6 bases and J gave up 5 bases, with 32 bases separating them. CDR3 length: 19 residues. The CDR3: CASSRRLSGEIGGSHEQYF. CDR3 sequence (DNA): TGTGCCAGCAGCCGCCGACTATCGGGAGAGATTGGGGGGTCCCACGAGCAGTACTTC.

The chain employs TRBV3-1 and TRBJ2-7, with 8 nucleotides matching TRBD1. This CDR3 is 14 amino acids long. V shed 4 bases, J shed 2 bases, and the junction held 4 bases outside the gene matches. Germline loops: CDR1 LGHDT, CDR2 YNNKEL (reference sequence). For the CDR3, the DNA is TGTGCCAGCAGCCGGGGACAGGTAGCCTACGAGCAGTACTTC. As protein: CASSRGQVAYEQYF.

This clonotype was observed at least ten times. The CDR3 bases are TGTGCCAGCATTTCGGGGACCGTAAACACCATATATTTT. This encodes CASISGTVNTIYF. This rearrangement joins TRBV12-3 or TRBV12-4 to TRBJ1-3; the D gene is possibly TRBD1 (5 bases). V was shortened by 7 bases and J by 6 bases, with 13 bases between the two germline ends. This CDR3 region has 13 residues.

There are many counts of this clonotype. V usage is TRBV20-1 and J usage is TRBJ1-1, with D perhaps TRBD1 (5 bases). CDR3 size: 12 residues. The V end was cut by 2 bases, the J end by 5 bases, with 9 bases between. CDR1 DFQATT and CDR2 SNEGSKA come from the germline V gene (reference sequence). CDR3 in DNA: TGCAGTGCTAGACAGGGAAGGACTGAAGCTTTCTTT. It yields the protein CSARQGRTEAFF.

The rearrangement joins TRBV20-1 to TRBJ2-3; 7 bases are a match to TRBD2. Germline values: CDR1 DFQATT, CDR2 SNEGSKA (reference sequence). The length of the CDR3 is 15 residues. V dropped 3 bases and J dropped 5; count of bases not matched to a gene: 11. CDR3: CSARPWTRDIDTQYF. The CDR3 coding sequence is TGCAGTGCTAGGCCGTGGACTAGGGATATAGATACGCAGTATTTT.

The table lists this clonotype with many counts. The chain links TRBV30 to TRBJ2-7, with 8 bases fitting TRBD2. The CDR3 totals 15 residues. The germline V gene has CDR1 GTSNPN and CDR2 SVGIG (reference sequence). V dropped 1 base and J dropped 3; count of bases not matched to a gene: 8. CDR3 loop: CAWSGREGLLYEQYF. The CDR3 DNA is TGTGCCTGGAGTGGTCGGGAGGGCCTACTCTACGAGCAGTACTTC. Full variable domain (missing parts from reference TRBV30 and TRBJ2-7): SQTIHQWPATLVQPVGSPLSLECTVEGTSNPNLYWYRQAAGRGLQLLFYSVGIGQISSEVPQNLSASRPQDRQFILSSKKLLLSDSGFYLCAWSGREGLLYEQYFGPGTRLTVT.

The chain combines TRBV13 with TRBJ2-7; D is unresolved. The CDR3 loop spans 13 amino acids. From germline, CDR1 is PRHDT and CDR2 FYEKMQ (reference sequence). With 5 bases removed from V and 4 bases from J, the gap between germline ends came to 12 bases. The CDR3 region has the DNA TGTGCCAGCAGCCCCCAATCCGTGTACGAGCAGTACTTC. It encodes CASSPQSVYEQYF.

Ten or more counts support this clonotype. This rearrangement joins TRBV28 to TRBJ2-3; D remains ambiguous. CDR1 is MDHEN, CDR2 SYDVKM, per germline. V shed 5 bases and J shed 9 bases, with 12 bases lying between them. There are 12 residues in the CDR3. CDR3 bases: TGTGCCAGCAGTCCCCACGGGTTGACGCAGTATTTT. It specifies CASSPHGLTQYF.

This clonotype came up many times. The CDR3 sequence: CASSLVVGELFF. CDR3 DNA sequence: TGTGCCAGCAGCTTAGTTGTCGGGGAGCTGTTTTTT. The V gene is TRBV7-9, the J gene TRBJ2-2; D ambiguous. Between the trimmed V and J ends, which lost 1 base and 7 bases, there was a span of 4 bases. CDR3 length: 12 residues. The V gene's germline CDR1 is SEHNR and CDR2 FQNEAQ (reference sequence).